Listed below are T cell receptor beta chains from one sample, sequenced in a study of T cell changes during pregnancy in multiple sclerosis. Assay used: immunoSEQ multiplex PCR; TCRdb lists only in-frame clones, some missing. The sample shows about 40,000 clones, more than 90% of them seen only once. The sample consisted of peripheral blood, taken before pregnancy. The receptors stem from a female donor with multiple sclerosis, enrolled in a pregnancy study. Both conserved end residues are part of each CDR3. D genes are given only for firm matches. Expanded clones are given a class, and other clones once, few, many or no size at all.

CDR3nt: TGTGCCAGTAGTAGATTGGAAGGACTAGCCTACGAGCAGTACTTC
CDR3aa: CASSRLEGLAYEQYF
v_gene: TRBV19
j_gene: TRBJ2-7
d_gene: TRBD2
abundance: few

CDR3nt: TGTGCCAGCTCACTCACTAGCGGGAGCATCTACGGGCAGTACTTC
CDR3aa: CASSLTSGSIYGQYF
v_gene: TRBV18
j_gene: TRBJ2-7
d_gene: TRBD2
abundance: .

CDR3nt: TGTGCCAGCAGCCGACTAGAAGAGACCCAGTACTTC
CDR3aa: CASSRLEETQYF
v_gene: TRBV5-6
j_gene: TRBJ2-5
d_gene: .
abundance: .

CDR3nt: TGCAGTGCCACAAATGAAAAACTGTTTTTT
CDR3aa: CSATNEKLFF
v_gene: TRBV20-1
j_gene: TRBJ1-4
d_gene: .
abundance: .

CDR3nt: TGTGCCAGCAGCCCGGACCTGCGAGGGACTAGCGGGGGGGGGTACTTC
CDR3aa: CASSPDLRGTSGGGYF
v_gene: TRBV5-6
j_gene: TRBJ2-5
d_gene: TRBD2
abundance: .

CDR3nt: TGTGCCAGCAGTCTGCCGGACTATGACAATGAGCAGTTCTTC
CDR3aa: CASSLPDYDNEQFF
v_gene: TRBV28
j_gene: TRBJ2-1
d_gene: .
abundance: .

CDR3nt: TGTGCCAGCTCACCACCCGGAGCTTTTTACGAGCAGTACTTC
CDR3aa: CASSPPGAFYEQYF
v_gene: TRBV18
j_gene: TRBJ2-7
d_gene: .
abundance: .

CDR3nt: TGTGCCAGCAGCTCGACAGGGCTCTATGGCTACACCTTC
CDR3aa: CASSSTGLYGYTF
v_gene: TRBV7-2
j_gene: TRBJ1-2
d_gene: TRBD1
abundance: .

CDR3nt: TGCGCCAGCAGCCTTAACCAGGGGGATGAGCAGTTCTTC
CDR3aa: CASSLNQGDEQFF
v_gene: TRBV10-1
j_gene: TRBJ2-1
d_gene: TRBD1
abundance: .

CDR3nt: TGTGCCAGCAGCAGGAACACTGAAGCTTTCTTT
CDR3aa: CASSRNTEAFF
v_gene: TRBV6-5
j_gene: TRBJ1-1
d_gene: .
abundance: .

CDR3nt: TGTGCCAGCAGCTTAGCCTATTCCTACGAGCAGTACTTC
CDR3aa: CASSLAYSYEQYF
v_gene: TRBV7-2
j_gene: TRBJ2-7
d_gene: .
abundance: once

CDR3nt: TGCGCCAGCAGCTTGGGGTCGGGACTAGCGGGTGATACGCAGTATTTT
CDR3aa: CASSLGSGLAGDTQYF
v_gene: TRBV5-1
j_gene: TRBJ2-3
d_gene: TRBD2
abundance: .

CDR3nt: TGTGCCAGCAGCGTAGCTAGCCAACCATACTACGAGCAGTACTTC
CDR3aa: CASSVASQPYYEQYF
v_gene: TRBV9
j_gene: TRBJ2-7
d_gene: .
abundance: once

CDR3nt: TGTGCCAGCAGTAGTGGGAGGAACTCCTACAATGAGCAGTTCTTC
CDR3aa: CASSSGRNSYNEQFF
v_gene: TRBV28
j_gene: TRBJ2-1
d_gene: .
abundance: .

CDR3nt: TGTGCTAGTGGGCAGGAGCAGGGGGTCGGGGTAGATACGCAGTATTTT
CDR3aa: CASGQEQGVGVDTQYF
v_gene: TRBV12-5
j_gene: TRBJ2-3
d_gene: TRBD1
abundance: .

CDR3nt: TGCGCCAGCAGCCAAGGTCTCATCAGCGGGACCTCCTACGAGCAGTACTTC
CDR3aa: CASSQGLISGTSYEQYF
v_gene: TRBV4-1
j_gene: TRBJ2-7
d_gene: TRBD2
abundance: .

CDR3nt: TGTGCCAGTAGTATGGTACTAGCGGGAGCCGTCGAGCAGTACTTC
CDR3aa: CASSMVLAGAVEQYF
v_gene: TRBV19
j_gene: TRBJ2-7
d_gene: TRBD2
abundance: .

CDR3nt: TGTGCCAGCAGCTTAGAAGGGGGTGCAAGGGCCAACGTCCTGACTTTC
CDR3aa: CASSLEGGARANVLTF
v_gene: TRBV7-2
j_gene: TRBJ2-6
d_gene: .
abundance: once

CDR3nt: TGTGCCAGCAGCGTAGTCGGGACACCCCTGGAGACCCAGTACTTC
CDR3aa: CASSVVGTPLETQYF
v_gene: TRBV9
j_gene: TRBJ2-5
d_gene: .
abundance: .

CDR3nt: TGTGCCAGCAGTGAGAGTAGCCACGAGCAGTACTTC
CDR3aa: CASSESSHEQYF
v_gene: TRBV2
j_gene: TRBJ2-7
d_gene: .
abundance: .

CDR3nt: TGTGCCAGCAGCTTAGGAGGCTCCTACAATGAGCAGTTCTTC
CDR3aa: CASSLGGSYNEQFF
v_gene: TRBV7-2
j_gene: TRBJ2-1
d_gene: .
abundance: once

CDR3nt: TGCGCCAGCAGGGACAGCTATGGCTACACCTTC
CDR3aa: CASRDSYGYTF
v_gene: TRBV5-1
j_gene: TRBJ1-2
d_gene: .
abundance: .

CDR3nt: TGTGCCTGGAGTGGGACAGGGGTGCACGAGCAGTACTTC
CDR3aa: CAWSGTGVHEQYF
v_gene: TRBV30
j_gene: TRBJ2-7
d_gene: TRBD1
abundance: .

CDR3nt: TGTGCCAGCAGTGAAAACTTAGCCTACGAGCAGTACTTC
CDR3aa: CASSENLAYEQYF
v_gene: TRBV6-1
j_gene: TRBJ2-7
d_gene: .
abundance: .

CDR3nt: TGTGTCACCGGGACAGGGGATGGCTACACCTTC
CDR3aa: CVTGTGDGYTF
v_gene: TRBV28
j_gene: TRBJ1-2
d_gene: TRBD1
abundance: .

CDR3nt: TGTGCCAGCGGAAGGGACAGGGCTCGGGAGACCCAGTACTTC
CDR3aa: CASGRDRARETQYF
v_gene: TRBV6-5
j_gene: TRBJ2-5
d_gene: TRBD1
abundance: .